This T cell receptor beta chain was found in a study of blood T cell repertoires in COVID-19 (dated by TCRdb to the early 2020s). Some background on the complete study: For ImmuneRACE Cohort 3, a participant was defined as recovered based on two consecutive negative NP/OP PCR tests, clearance by a healthcare professional, or resolution of symptoms. The collaborator samples originated in the United States, Italy and Spain and spanned the acute and convalescent phases of COVID-19. The prospective study material was composed of cDNA or gDNA derived from T cells, B-cell-depleted T cells, or PBMCs. The dataset comprised deeply sampled blood TCRbeta repertoires from subjects exposed to, actively infected with, or recovered from COVID-19. The repertoires were released in a freely available public database intended as a resource for research on the immune response to SARS-CoV-2. The samples were drawn from two sources: the first 160 participants of the ongoing ImmuneRACE study, and fewer than 1,500 subjects contributed by 6 global collaborators. Nearly every sample came with metadata listing a de-identified subject ID, COVID-19 status, age in years and sex. Where available, HLA class I and class II types were obtained from metadata supplied by the sample provider rather than from assay-based typing. What the work shows at the level of the full study, not this receptor alone: How much clinical and demographic metadata was included differed by source and by participant, and the metadata was provided uncurated.

A distance of 11 bases separates the germline ends of V and J, which lose 2 bases and 3 bases respectively. The CDR3 runs 14 amino acids, cysteine and phenylalanine included. The retained sequence is limited to the CDR3, 42 bases, with the frame set at the first base. In the germline V gene, CDR1 corresponds to KGHSH and CDR2 to LQKENI. TCRbeta CDR3 regions were amplified from genomic DNA using the immunoSEQ Assay, a bias-controlled multiplex PCR. Per the original workflow: The number of nucleated cells in each sample was estimated from the amplification of reference gene primers within the assay. To quantify the absolute abundance of each unique TCRbeta CDR3 rearrangement, sequence reads were collapsed and filtered. For each sample, productive Simpson clonality was calculated by taking the square root of Simpson's diversity index across productive rearrangements. TCRdb carries this immuneACCESS record with in-frame sequences only. Its versions omit some clonotypes, under half of them owing to an unresolved V gene in the studies checked, with the rest unexplained. V and J calls and clone size are those listed in that table; D and trimming were worked out from the DNA. The sample records 300,000 to 450,000 clones, around 87% of which are singletons. Jointly, the top ten make up roughly 2% of the sample.

There are a few counts of this clone. Its antigen has not been determined. Per-base quality was not reported, and no clone a single base away is much larger than it. Participants in the prospective study were aged roughly 18 to 95 years, lived in under 30 United States geographic areas, and enrolled through a virtual design. Cohort assignment in the prospective study relied on participant-reported clinical history from a screening survey and a study questionnaire. In the prospective study, whole blood, serum and a nasopharyngeal or oropharyngeal swab were collected from each participant by mobile phlebotomists. Over a 2-month period, participants in the prospective study had the option of providing additional blood draws and questionnaires. Prospective study blood samples were shipped either frozen or at room temperature before DNA extraction.

The origin of this receptor is a middle-aged man in a cohort exposed to, infected with or recovered from COVID-19 (not recorded which). Sequenced material: PBMCs or T cells enriched from blood (not recorded which). This chain is built from TRBV18 and TRBJ2-7; the D gene is perhaps TRBD2, on 5 matching bases. Here is the DNA: TGTGCCAGCTCACCAGGTATGGGGAGCTACGAGCAGTACTTC. Translated, this gives CASSPGMGSYEQYF.